This entry lists 24 T cell receptor delta chains sequenced from one sample in a study of γδ T cells in repeated Plasmodium falciparum infection. Bulk repertoires came from Vgamma9/Vdelta2+ or Vdelta2-negative gammadelta T cells flow-sorted from PBMC. TCRdb re-called the multiplex PCR reads via CATT. The sample contains over 55,000 delta-chain clones, around 1.5% of which appear only once. The source material was gamma-delta T cells from blood. These receptors were taken from a pool of human donors (malaria-infected and uninfected, not separated).

There are many counts of this clone. This likely stems from a read error, as it lies one base from a far larger clone. Other DNA sequences from this sample encode an identical CDR3 as well. The chain has TRAV36/DV7 and TRDJ1, with 12 bases lining up with TRDD3. The germline CDR1 and CDR2 sequences are VTNFRS and LTSSGIE (reference sequence). The length of the CDR3 is 21 residues. DNA for the CDR3: TGTGCTGTGGTCCTCATCCTGCCCTTCTGGGGGATACGCTCGGACACCGATAAGCTCATCTTT. It codes for CAVVLILPFWGIRSDTDKLIF.

This clone appeared many times. The protein in TCRdb stems from a much larger clone and differs at residue 5 from this DNA's translation, likely a read error; here the protein is translated from the DNA. J is TRDJ1 and V is TRDV3, with D maybe TRDD3 (6 bases). CDR1 and CDR2 from the germline V gene are TVYSNPD and GDNSRS (reference sequence). CDR3 length: 18 amino acids. V was trimmed by 5 bases and J by 0 bases, leaving 28 bases between them. The CDR3 bases are TGTGCCCGCAGGCCACAGATCTGGGGATGGCCCTACACCGATAAACTCATCTTT. Encoded protein: CARRPQIWGWPYTDKLIF.

Concerning this clone: A read error likely explains why the TCRdb protein, taken from a much larger clone, differs from this DNA's translation at residue 9; the protein shown is translated from the DNA. Other DNA sequences within the sample encode an identical CDR3. The V and J genes are TRDV1 and TRDJ1, with D perhaps given as TRDD2 or TRDD3 (6 bases each). TCRdb supplies no J gene; here it was assigned by aligning the nucleotide sequence to germline. Germline V lookup: CDR1 TSWWSYY, CDR2 QGS. The CDR3 totals 21 residues. The germline V and J ends were trimmed by 2 bases and 4 bases, with 32 bases remaining between them. CDR3 residues: CALGELGFLLREGIRLDKLIF. The CDR3 nucleotides are TGTGCTCTTGGGGAATTGGGGTTCCTCCTACGTGAGGGGATTAGGCTCGATAAACTCATCTTT.

This clone was picked up many times. For this DNA, TCRdb reports the protein of a much larger clone, which diverges at residue 11, most likely from a read error; the protein presented here is translated directly from the DNA. V and J are TRDV1 and TRDJ1, with 7 bases aligning to TRDD3. Germline trimming cut 4 bases from V and 3 bases from J; bases unmatched to any gene: 23. The CDR3 runs 20 residues. Germline CDR1 reads TSWWSYY; CDR2 reads QGS. DNA for the CDR3: TGTGCTCTTGGGGGAGCCCATGGGTTGGGGGAGACAAGAGGTGCCGATAAACTCATCTTT. Its translation: CALGGAHGLGETRGADKLIF.

This clone was counted a few times. TCRdb has a much larger clone's protein, which differs at residue 13 from the translation of this DNA, likely because of a read error; what is shown is the protein translated from the DNA. V and J are TRDV1 and TRDJ1; a possible D gene is TRDD3 (6 bases). As TCRdb names no J gene, one was assigned here on the basis of a DNA match to germline. The V and J ends lost 2 bases and 2 bases respectively, with 39 bases between them. The CDR3 runs to 24 residues. Germline-derived CDR1 and CDR2 are TSWWSYY and QGS. This CDR3 reads CALGERVWPTGGHAREGRTDKLIF. The CDR3 coding sequence is TGTGCTCTTGGGGAAAGAGTATGGCCTACCGGGGGACACGCCAGGGAAGGGAGGACCGATAAACTCATCTTT.

This clone was recorded at least ten times. The amino acid sequence in TCRdb belongs to a much larger clone and departs from this DNA's translation at residue 8, likely a sequencing read error; the sequence shown is translated from the DNA. The V and J genes are TRDV1 and TRDJ1; D call uncertain. The J gene, not given by TCRdb, was assigned here from a germline match of the nucleotide sequence. CDR1 and CDR2 from the germline V gene are TSWWSYY and QGS. The CDR3 is made up of 19 amino acids. V lost 1 base and J 0 bases, leaving 21 bases between the germline ends. CDR3 amino acids: CALGERFALTLVYTDKLIF. CDR3 nucleotides: TGTGCTCTTGGGGAACGATTTGCTCTAACCCTCGTGTACACCGATAAACTCATCTTT.

This clone came up a few times. Given a far larger clone just one base away, this is likely a sequencing read error. Other nucleotide sequences from this sample produce the same CDR3. For the V gene the call is TRDV1; the J gene has no call; TRDD3, the D gene given by the table, was not confirmed from the DNA. CDR1 is TSWWSYY, CDR2 QGS, per germline. The CDR3 length is 21 residues. CDR3 region: CALGESLPYWGIPPNTDKLIF. Written as DNA, the CDR3 is TGTGCTCTTGGGGAATCCCTCCCTTACTGGGGGATCCCTCCTAACACCGATAAGCTCATCTTT.

Comments on this clone: The TCRdb protein comes from a much larger clone and disagrees with this DNA's translation at residue 10, likely due to a read error; the protein given here is derived from the DNA. This rearrangement joins TRDV3 to TRDJ1; D perhaps matches TRDD3 (5 bases). The germline V gene has CDR1 TVYSNPD and CDR2 GDNSRS (reference sequence). With 3 bases removed from V and 10 bases from J, the gap between germline ends came to 21 bases. The CDR3 loop spans 13 amino acids. This CDR3 is CAFVPWESGRLIF. The CDR3 region has the DNA TGTGCCTTCGTACCCTGGGAATCGGGTAGACTCATCTTT.

Comments on this clone: The protein in TCRdb stems from a much larger clone and differs at residue 4 from this DNA's translation, likely a read error; here the protein is translated from the DNA. V is TRDV1 and J is TRDJ1; 10 nucleotides agree with TRDD3. TCRdb lists no J gene, so it was determined here by aligning the DNA to germline. V trimming: 11 bases; J trimming: 1 base; junction bases outside the gene matches: 28. This CDR3 region has 21 residues. Germline V gene data show CDR1 as TSWWSYY and CDR2 as QGS. In DNA form, the CDR3 reads TGTGCTATTGAGGAACTAGATCATACTGTTATCGGGGGATACGGCACCGATAAACTCATCTTT. This codes for CAIEELDHTVIGGYGTDKLIF.

For this clone: A far larger clone is just one base off, so this is likely a read error. This CDR3 is also generated by other DNA sequences in the sample. The chain is built from TRDV1 and TRDJ1; TRDD3 matches at 7 bases. Per germline, CDR1 TSWWSYY and CDR2 QGS. This CDR3 is built from 17 residues. The chain's CDR3 is CALGDVPGGLYTDKLIF. CDR3 in DNA: TGCGCTCTTGGGGACGTCCCTGGGGGTTTGTACACCGATAAACTCATCTTT.

For this clone: Translating this DNA gives a protein that differs at residue 17 from the TCRdb one, which belongs to a much larger clone; a read error is likely, and the protein shown is this translation. The V and J genes are TRDV1 and TRDJ1; possibly TRDD2 for D (6 bases). The CDR3 has 19 amino acids. Germline CDR1 is TSWWSYY and CDR2 is QGS. CDR3 loop: CALGDRLPSQGVYTDKPIF. The CDR3 DNA follows: TGTGCTCTTGGGGACCGTTTACCTTCCCAAGGGGTCTACACCGATAAACCCATCTTT.

In regard to this clone: TCRdb's listed protein matches a much larger clone and diverges from this DNA's translation at residue 16, likely through a read error; the protein shown comes from the DNA. No J gene was called, and the V gene is TRDV1. The CDR3 is made up of 18 amino acids. Per the germline V gene, CDR1 is TSWWSYY and CDR2 is QGS. The chain's CDR3 is CALGFTSVHTYITDKHIF. For the CDR3, the DNA is TGTGCTCTTGGGTTCACCTCCGTACATACTTATATCACCGATAAACACATCTTT.

This clone was picked up many times. One base separates it from a far larger clone, so it is likely a read error. The sample holds other DNA sequences that translate to the same CDR3. V usage is TRDV2 and J usage is TRDJ1; TRDD3 aligns across 8 bases. Germline V lookup: CDR1 GEAIGNYY, CDR2 EKD. The CDR3 contains 13 residues. Trimming at V came to 1 base and at J to 7 bases, leaving 4 bases not matched to a gene. This CDR3 is CACDTLGGSKLIF. CDR3 sequence (DNA): TGTGCCTGTGACACACTGGGGGGCAGTAAACTCATCTTT.

Notes on this clone: It is likely a read error: a sequence one base away is far more abundant. Other DNA sequences from this sample encode an identical CDR3 as well. The chain is built from TRDV1 and TRDJ1; TRDD3 matches 8 bases. In germline, CDR1 is TSWWSYY, CDR2 QGS. The CDR3 covers 17 residues. The CDR3 DNA reads as TGTGCTCTTAAGAAAGGTAGCTGGGGGAAGTACACCGACAAACTCATCTTT. Its protein is CALKKGSWGKYTDKLIF.

This clone was counted ten times or more. This chain connects TRAV36/DV7 to TRDJ1; TRDD3 matches at 8 bases. Germline assignment: CDR1 VTNFRS and CDR2 LTSSGIE (reference sequence). Losses at the gene ends were 2 bases for V and 2 bases for J; bases not matched to a gene: 17. The CDR3 has 18 residues. CDR3 in DNA: TGTGCTGTGGACAAGGGTTCGGGGGATAGCGGAGGTACCGATAAACTCATCTTT. Its translation is CAVDKGSGDSGGTDKLIF.

By its share, this clone is medium-sized. Since a much larger clone is just one base distant, this may be a read error. Other nucleotide sequences from this sample produce the same CDR3. The chain recombines TRDV1 with TRDJ1; possibly TRDD2 for D (6 bases). The V gene's germline CDR1 is TSWWSYY and CDR2 QGS. The CDR3 contains 18 residues. CDR3 amino acids: CALGELVLPVAGPDKLIF. CDR3 DNA: TGCGCTCTTGGGGAATTAGTCCTACCCGTTGCGGGACCCGATAAACTCATCTTT.

This clone has just a few counts. The mismatch at residue 11 between this DNA's translation and the TCRdb protein of a much larger clone likely reflects a read error; the protein shown is translated from the DNA. This chain links TRDV1 with TRDJ1; maybe TRDD2 (5 bases). Trimming cost V 3 bases and J 0 bases, with 29 bases left between them. This CDR3 has 21 amino acids. Germline V lookup: CDR1 TSWWSYY, CDR2 QGS. CDR3 DNA sequence: TGTGCTCTTGGGGACCCTAAAGATTCCTCCATGCTGGACCTATACACCGATAAACTCATCTTT. Encoded protein: CALGDPKDSSMLDLYTDKLIF.

This clone was recorded a few times. TCRdb pairs this DNA with a much larger clone's protein that differs at residue 17, likely a read error; the protein shown was translated from the DNA. The chain combines TRDV1 with TRDJ1; 12 nucleotides align to TRDD3. V lost 2 bases to trimming and J lost 5 bases; unmatched junction nucleotides: 24. The CDR3 loop spans 22 amino acids. Germline loops: CDR1 TSWWSYY, CDR2 QGS. The CDR3 DNA is TGTGCTCTTGGGGAAATTAGTGCTTACGCATCTATCTACTGGGGGATACTAGATAAACTCATCTTT. As protein: CALGEISAYASIYWGILDKLIF.

In its sample, this clone was seen a few times. TCRdb's entry gives the protein of a much larger clone, which mismatches this DNA's translation at residue 21, likely from a read error; the protein reported here is translated from the DNA. The chain combines TRDV1 with TRDJ2, with 9 nucleotides matching TRDD3. Germline V CDR1 and CDR2: TSWWSYY, QGS. The CDR3 sequence is 23 residues long. CDR3 sequence: CALGELLSTTPYWGTKMTAQPFF. CDR3 in DNA: TGTGCTCTTGGGGAACTCCTATCCACCACTCCGTACTGGGGGACAAAAATGACAGCACAACCCTTCTTT.

This clone has a handful of counts. This likely traces to a read error, being one base from a far larger clone. The same CDR3 also results from other DNA sequences found in this sample. The chain recombines TRDV2 with TRDJ1, with 8 bases matching TRDD3. This CDR3 contains 14 residues. Looked up from germline, CDR1 is GEAIGNYY and CDR2 is EKD. The CDR3 here is CACDTGIRYDKLIF. The CDR3, as DNA: TGTGCCTGTGACACCGGGATACGCTACGATAAACTCATCTTC.

This clone occurred a few times. It is likely a read error: a sequence one base away is far more abundant. The sample holds other DNA sequences that translate to the same CDR3. The chain couples TRDV2 to TRDJ3, with 8 bases identical to TRDD3. The CDR3 contains 19 residues. Germline V gives CDR1 GEAIGNYY, CDR2 EKD. V lost 4 bases and J lost 0; bases outside the gene matches: 10. CDR3 DNA: TGTGCCTGTGATACTCCTGGGGGACAAAGCTCCTGGGACACCCGACAGATGTTTTTC. Its translation: CACDTPGGQSSWDTRQMFF.

This clone was seen many times. This DNA's translation and the protein TCRdb lists, from a much larger clone, do not match at residue 14, likely due to a read error; the protein shown is translated from the DNA. The chain uses TRDV2 and TRDJ1, with D perhaps matching TRDD3 (6 bases). The CDR3 has 15 amino acids. Germline values: CDR1 GEAIGNYY, CDR2 EKD. The CDR3 nucleotides are TGTGCCTGTGACAACGTGGGGGGCCACACCGATAAACTCACCTTT. This gives the protein CACDNVGGHTDKLTF.

This clone was seen a few times. The amino acid sequence in TCRdb belongs to a much larger clone and departs from this DNA's translation at residue 14, likely a sequencing read error; the sequence shown is translated from the DNA. CDR3 DNA: TGTGCTCTTGGGGAAGACCCGTCCCCTCTCTATAAGTCATGCTCCCCGTACACCGATGAACTCATCTTT. Its translation: CALGEDPSPLYKSCSPYTDELIF. V is TRDV1 and J is TRDJ1; D ambiguous. Germline assignment: CDR1 TSWWSYY and CDR2 QGS. This CDR3 has 23 amino acids.

As regards this clone: TCRdb lists the protein of a much larger clone for this DNA, which differs at residue 8, so this is likely a read error; the protein given here is translated from the DNA itself. This chain connects TRDV2 to TRDJ1; maybe TRDD3 (6 bases). The J gene comes from matching the DNA to germline here; TCRdb lacks it. The CDR3 runs 17 residues. Trimming took 5 bases from V and 0 from J, leaving 21 bases between them. The V gene's germline CDR1 is GEAIGNYY and CDR2 EKD. The CDR3 DNA reads TGTGCCTGTGCTTCCCTTACTAGGGGATCTTACACCGATAAACTCATCTTT. Residues: CACASLTRGSYTDKLIF.